The T cell receptor (beta chain) under discussion was sequenced for a study of CD8 T cells in ankylosing spondylitis. General study results and limits: Under 10 highly homologous variants formed a TCR beta motif that appeared characteristic of ankylosing spondylitis blood.

A note on this clonotype: Its antigen remains unidentified.

Germline values: CDR1 SEHNR, CDR2 FQNEAQ (reference sequence). Trimming took 5 bases from V and 6 from J; bases not matched to a gene: 12. The CDR3 is 16 residues long. In TCRdb, the 5' RACE reads were re-called with MiXCR into one record per CDR3 protein. The data hold more than 150,000 distinct CDR3 sequences, with 9.5% to 15% observed a single time. The source of this sequence is a male donor with ankylosing spondylitis or in good health (not recorded which). The specimen sequenced was blood, either unsorted or a sorted T cell fraction (not recorded which). The chain carries TRBV7-9 and TRBJ2-2; 7 bases map to TRBD2. CDR3 loop: CASSARDYRYAGELFF. The CDR3 nucleotides read TGTGCCAGCAGCGCGCGGGACTACCGGTACGCCGGGGAGCTGTTTTTT. Based on the CDR3 plus reference TRBV7-9 and TRBJ2-2, the full variable domain is DTGVSQNPRHKITKRGQNVTFRCDPISEHNRLYWYRQTLGQGPEFLTYFQNEAQLEKSRLLSDRFSAERPKGSFSTLEIQRTEQGDSAMYLCASSARDYRYAGELFFGEGSRLTVL.